Presented here are 16 T cell receptor beta chains from one specimen sequenced in a study of T cell changes during pregnancy in multiple sclerosis (dated by TCRdb to about 2019). Preparation of the library involved the immunoSEQ multiplex PCR assay. TCRdb's version of the immuneACCESS table is confined to in-frame rearrangements and falls short of the full clone set. An unresolved V gene accounts for under half of the shortfall where checked; the remainder is of unknown origin. Within this sample are roughly 57,000 clones, with over 85% of them counted one time only. Roughly 3.2% of the sample comes from the top ten. Here the sequenced sample was CD8+ T cells from peripheral blood mononuclear cells, taken before pregnancy. All receptors come from a female donor with multiple sclerosis, enrolled in a pregnancy study.

The chain carries TRBV6-5 and TRBJ1-1, with TRBD1 matching over 7 bases. Germline V gene lookup returns CDR1 MNHEY and CDR2 SVGAGI. J lost 5 bases, V lost 0 bases, and 3 bases had no gene match. The CDR3 length is 14 residues. CDR3 DNA sequence: TGTGCCAGCAGTTACTCGAACAGGGGTACTGAAGCTTTCTTT. Protein sequence: CASSYSNRGTEAFF.

The rearrangement links TRBV14 to TRBJ2-7; D is perhaps TRBD1 (5 bases). The germline gives CDR1 SGHDN, CDR2 FVKESK. CDR3 size: 14 residues. V was shortened by 5 bases and J by 2 bases, with 13 bases between the two germline ends. CDR3: CASSLGHSPYEQYF. The CDR3 bases are TGTGCCAGCAGCTTGGGGCACAGCCCCTACGAGCAGTACTTC.

This chain joins TRBV6-5 and TRBJ1-2; D may be TRBD1 (6 bases). V was clipped by 6 bases and J by 4 bases, with 15 bases between them. CDR3 length equals 14 residues. CDR1 is MNHEY and CDR2 is SVGAGI in the germline V gene. CDR3 in amino acids: CASSHQDSPYGYTF. The CDR3, as DNA: TGTGCCAGCAGCCACCAGGACAGCCCCTATGGCTACACCTTC.

The gene calls are TRBV19 and TRBJ1-2, with D hard to call. Germline CDR1 is LNHDA and CDR2 is SQIVND (reference sequence). Trimming took off 5 bases at V and 6 bases at J, with 13 bases between the two ends. The CDR3 has 13 amino acids. The CDR3 is CASSPAELDGYTF. Written as DNA, the CDR3 is TGTGCCAGTAGTCCCGCCGAGCTCGATGGCTACACCTTC.

The rearrangement joins TRBV6-5 to TRBJ2-1; TRBD1 matches 8 bases. J lost 5 bases, V lost 6 bases, and 9 bases had no gene match. Germline V lookup: CDR1 MNHEY, CDR2 SVGAGI. This CDR3 contains 15 residues. The CDR3 is CASSPDRGGHNEQFF. Written as DNA, the CDR3 is TGTGCCAGCAGCCCTGACAGGGGAGGCCACAATGAGCAGTTCTTC.

This sequence joins TRBV12-5 and TRBJ2-5; a weak D match, TRBD2 (6 bases). V was shortened by 3 bases and J by 5 bases, with 22 bases between the two germline ends. This CDR3 comprises 17 residues. The germline V gene has CDR1 LGHNT and CDR2 FRNRAP. CDR3 loop: CASGFQRAGTRGETQYF. The CDR3, as DNA: TGTGCTAGTGGTTTTCAAAGAGCCGGGACGCGGGGCGAGACCCAGTACTTC.

The chain links TRBV6-5 to TRBJ2-1; no reliable D call. The germline CDR1 and CDR2 sequences are MNHEY and SVGAGI. The ends were cut back, 2 bases at V and 5 bases at J, with 16 bases in the middle. This CDR3 comprises 16 residues. CDR3 nucleotide sequence: TGTGCCAGCAGTTACCAGTGGAGTACCGACCACAATGAGCAGTTCTTC. It is translated as CASSYQWSTDHNEQFF.

The chain carries TRBV5-8 and TRBJ2-7; tentatively, D is TRBD2 (5 bases). The CDR3 is made up of 15 amino acids. The V end lost 5 bases, the J end lost 2 bases, and 17 bases lay between the germline ends. CDR1 and CDR2 from the germline V gene are SGHTS and YDEGEE. As DNA, the CDR3 is TGTGCCAGCAGTCGGCCCCGAAGAGCGGCCTACGAGCAGTACTTC. Amino acids: CASSRPRRAAYEQYF.

This clone came up a few times. V and J are TRBV6-4 and TRBJ1-1; D is unresolved. This CDR3 spans 13 amino acids. Germline assignment: CDR1 MRHNA and CDR2 SNTAGT. V shed 6 bases and J shed 1 base, with 9 bases lying between them. CDR3 loop: CASSREPNTEAFF. The DNA of the CDR3 is TGTGCCAGCAGCCGGGAACCGAACACTGAAGCTTTCTTT.

V and J are TRBV11-2 and TRBJ2-7; 8 nucleotides match TRBD1. Germline CDR1 is SGHAT and CDR2 is FQNNGV. V lost 3 bases, J lost 4 bases, and 2 bases stayed unmatched. This CDR3 has 13 residues. The CDR3 is CASSLTGDYEQYF. The CDR3 region has the DNA TGTGCCAGCAGCTTGACAGGGGATTACGAGCAGTACTTC.

The genes are TRBV6-1 and TRBJ1-2; 7 positions agree with TRBD1. CDR1 and CDR2 from the germline V gene are MNHNS and SASEGT. The junction had 10 bases not matched to a gene; V was cut back by 7 bases and J by 8 bases. This CDR3 contains 13 residues. The CDR3 DNA sequence: TGTGCCAGCATCGGTGACAGGGTGTACGGCTACACCTTC. Its protein is CASIGDRVYGYTF.

The chain recombines TRBV6-6 with TRBJ1-1; a possible D gene is TRBD1 (5 bases). Germline V gene data show CDR1 as MNHNY and CDR2 as SVGAGI (reference sequence). The CDR3 is 11 residues long. V was cut by 11 bases and J by 4 bases, with 11 bases left in between. The CDR3 nucleotides read TGTGCCGCGGGGCTGGGCACTGAAGCTTTCTTT. It encodes CAAGLGTEAFF.

The chain recombines TRBV7-8 with TRBJ2-1; the D gene is possibly TRBD2 (6 bases). The V gene lost 5 bases and the J gene lost 14 bases, with 16 bases spanning the gap. Per germline, CDR1 SGHVS and CDR2 FQNEAQ. The CDR3 sequence is 12 residues long. This chain's CDR3 is CASSGRLESKFF. CDR3 nucleotide sequence: TGTGCCAGCAGCGGCCGACTAGAGTCTAAGTTCTTC.

The chain joins TRBV10-3 to TRBJ1-2, with D tentatively TRBD1 (6 bases). The germline V gene has CDR1 ENHRY and CDR2 SYGVKD. The length of the CDR3 is 14 residues. Trimming stripped 6 bases from V and 2 bases from J, with 13 bases between. CDR3 amino acids: CAISAGTPNYGYTF. The CDR3 nucleotides read TGTGCCATCAGCGCTGGGACACCCAACTATGGCTACACCTTC.

Within the sample, this clone is medium-sized. The V gene is TRBV5-4, the J gene TRBJ2-5, with TRBD1 identical over 7 bases. V shed 4 bases, J shed 5 bases, and the junction held 8 bases outside the gene matches. The CDR3 covers 14 residues. From germline, CDR1 is SGHNT and CDR2 YYREEE (reference sequence). CDR3 nucleotides: TGTGCCAGCAGCGAGGGGGCATCTCACGAGACCCAGTACTTC. This sequence encodes CASSEGASHETQYF.

The gene calls are TRBV6-5 and TRBJ2-2; 7 nucleotides align to TRBD1. The germline gives CDR1 MNHEY, CDR2 SVGAGI. With V trimmed by 2 bases and J by 1 base, 4 bases remained unmatched. This CDR3 region has 16 residues. DNA for the CDR3: TGTGCCAGCAGTTACCTGACAGGGAGGAACACCGGGGAGCTGTTTTTT. Translated: CASSYLTGRNTGELFF.